Following are 25 T cell receptor beta chains from one sample sequenced in a study of spatial heterogeneity in lung cancer. General observations from the study: How many expanded intratumoral alpha and beta TCRs were present tracked the tumor mutation count, which was a count of nonsynonymous mutations.

TCRdb used MiXCR to reprocess the 5' RACE reads, holding one entry per CDR3 protein. This sample has roughly 16,000 distinct CDR3 sequences; almost 7% occur once, and the top ten carry less than 20%. Their target antigens are unknown. Time point denoted: sample taken at primary tumor resection. The input for sequencing was lung tumor tissue, taken at surgery. The receptors here all came from a female donor with early-stage non-small cell lung cancer.

This clonotype was detected many times. This sequence joins TRBV20-1 and TRBJ2-5, with a weak D call TRBD2 (6 bases). This CDR3 is built from 16 residues. Germline-derived CDR1 and CDR2 are DFQATT and SNEGSKA (reference sequence). The V end lost 1 base, the J end lost 0 bases, and 15 bases lay between the germline ends. The CDR3 DNA reads as TGCAGTGCTAGAGGGGGGAGGCCACCCTACCAAGAGACCCAGTACTTC. As protein: CSARGGRPPYQETQYF.

Many counts were recorded for this clonotype. The V call is TRBV20-1, the J call TRBJ2-1; D is undetermined. Trimming took off 4 bases at V and 13 bases at J, with 32 bases between the two ends. The CDR3 totals 17 residues. The germline CDR1 and CDR2 sequences are DFQATT and SNEGSKA (reference sequence). The chain's CDR3 is CSATPDLEGSLNEEQFF. DNA for the CDR3: TGCAGTGCTACCCCTGACCTTGAAGGCTCCCTCAATGAGGAACAGTTCTTC.

This clonotype was observed a handful of times. The chain employs TRBV27 and TRBJ1-2; D is ambiguous. Germline V gene sequence: CDR1 MNHEY, CDR2 SMNVEV (reference sequence). This CDR3 comprises 13 residues. V was clipped by 3 bases and J by 8 bases, with 13 bases between them. As DNA, the CDR3 is TGTGCCAGCAGTTTCTCCGGTAACGAAGGCTACACCTTC. Its protein product is CASSFSGNEGYTF.

This clonotype was found many times. The chain links TRBV9 to TRBJ1-1; D might be TRBD1 (6 bases). The CDR3 contains 14 residues. V lost 3 bases and J lost 2, with 11 bases in between. The germline CDR1 and CDR2 sequences are SGDLS and YYNGEE. The chain's CDR3 is CASSARDTNTEAFF. Here the CDR3 DNA reads TGTGCCAGCAGCGCCCGGGACACAAACACTGAAGCTTTCTTT.

This chain uses TRBV20-1 with TRBJ2-1, with a tentative D call TRBD2 (6 bases). This CDR3 has 15 residues. Germline CDR1 reads DFQATT; CDR2 reads SNEGSKA (reference sequence). Trimming took 0 bases from V and 4 from J, leaving 13 bases between them. The CDR3 DNA reads TGCAGTGCTAGAGATCCCTGGGGGGTTTACAATGAGCAGTTCTTC. It is translated as CSARDPWGVYNEQFF.

This clonotype is a singleton in its sample. A read error may explain this, as a much larger clone is one base away. The V call is TRBV5-1, the J call TRBJ1-3; the D is unclear. The CDR3 contains 16 residues. Per the germline V gene, CDR1 is SGHRS and CDR2 is YFSETQ. CDR3 DNA: TGCGTCAGCAGCTTGGATTCAACTAGCTCTGGAAACACCATATATTTT. Translated: CVSSLDSTSSGNTIYF.

This clonotype was observed a few times. The genes are TRBV19 and TRBJ2-3, with no clear D. Germline V gene sequence: CDR1 LNHDA, CDR2 SQIVND (reference sequence). The CDR3 contains 14 residues. Trimming took off 4 bases at V and 0 bases at J, with 8 bases between the two ends. The DNA of the CDR3 is TGTGCCAGTAGTAACGCACTCAGCACAGATACGCAGTATTTT. Encoded protein: CASSNALSTDTQYF.

This clonotype was detected many times. The chain carries TRBV5-1 and TRBJ2-1; 8 positions match TRBD1. This CDR3 has 15 amino acids. V trimming: 2 bases; J trimming: 6 bases; junction bases outside the gene matches: 7. Looked up from germline, CDR1 is SGHRS and CDR2 is YFSETQ. CDR3 amino acids: CASSFGTGTGNEQFF. The CDR3 DNA follows: TGCGCCAGCAGCTTCGGGACAGGTACGGGCAATGAGCAGTTCTTC.

This clonotype has a count of ten or more. The rearrangement joins TRBV6-2 or TRBV6-3 to TRBJ2-5; TRBD2 is a possible D gene (5 bases). The CDR3 is 13 amino acids. CDR1 and CDR2 from the germline V gene are MNHEY and SVGEGT. V was clipped by 2 bases and J by 5 bases, with 9 bases between them. CDR3 bases: TGTGCCAGCAGTTACCGGTGGAGGGAGACCCAGTACTTC. Amino acid sequence: CASSYRWRETQYF.

This clonotype was picked up many times. The V and J genes are TRBV7-6 and TRBJ2-3; tentatively, D is TRBD1 or TRBD2 (6 bases each). V was clipped by 5 bases and J by 1 base, with 16 bases between them. Germline values: CDR1 SGHVS, CDR2 FNYEAQ. The CDR3 is 16 residues long. The CDR3 here is CASSGGGLMGTDTQYF. The CDR3 region has the DNA TGTGCCAGCAGCGGAGGGGGACTGATGGGCACAGATACGCAGTATTTT.

This clonotype was seen at least ten times. The gene calls are TRBV6-6 and TRBJ2-7; possible D gene TRBD1, 5 bases. Trimming shortened V by 6 bases and J by 2 bases, and 17 bases separated the two germline ends. CDR1 is MNHNY and CDR2 is SVGAGI in the germline V gene (reference sequence). The length of the CDR3 is 15 residues. This CDR3 reads CASSQGQLGPYEQYF. In DNA form, the CDR3 reads TGTGCCAGCAGCCAAGGACAACTGGGGCCCTACGAGCAGTACTTC.

The rearrangement joins TRBV7-3 to TRBJ1-5, with D possibly matching TRBD1 (6 bases). The germline CDR1 and CDR2 sequences are SGHTA and FQGTGA. This CDR3 contains 17 residues. V was cut by 4 bases and J by 0 bases, with 16 bases left in between. The CDR3 is CASSSEGGKVSNQPQHF. For the CDR3, the DNA is TGTGCCAGCAGCTCCGAGGGGGGCAAGGTTAGCAATCAGCCCCAGCATTTT.

J is TRBJ2-7 and V is TRBV11-2, with 8 bases identical to TRBD2. Per germline, CDR1 SGHAT and CDR2 FQNNGV. V was clipped by 5 bases and J by 3 bases; unmatched bases: 6. The CDR3 length is 14 residues. CDR3 bases: TGTGCCAGCAGCCTTAGCGGGACCCTCTACGAGCAGTACTTC. It specifies CASSLSGTLYEQYF.

This clonotype was observed at least ten times. The chain uses TRBV28 and TRBJ2-7; 7 nucleotides align to TRBD1. This CDR3 region has 14 residues. The V segment lost 5 bases and the J segment 2 bases; nucleotides outside the gene matches: 6. Germline V gives CDR1 MDHEN, CDR2 SYDVKM. In DNA form, the CDR3 reads TGTGCCAGCAGTCCGACCGGGACAGCCTACGAGCAGTACTTC. This sequence encodes CASSPTGTAYEQYF.

The table lists this clonotype with many counts. This rearrangement joins TRBV2 to TRBJ1-2; the D gene is possibly TRBD1 (5 bases). The V end was cut by 8 bases, the J end by 9 bases, with 22 bases between. This CDR3 comprises 14 residues. The germline CDR1 and CDR2 sequences are SNHLY and FYNNEI. As DNA, the CDR3 is TGTGCCAGCTGCTCCGGACAAGGGGTAAAACGCTACACCTTC. Residues: CASCSGQGVKRYTF.

The sample holds many counts of this clonotype. The chain combines TRBV11-1 with TRBJ2-5; the match to TRBD1 covers 9 bases. V gave up 4 bases and J gave up 6 bases; unmatched junction bases: 18. Germline V gene sequence: CDR1 SGHAT, CDR2 FQDESV (reference sequence). This CDR3 has 18 residues. CDR3 DNA: TGTGCCAGCAGCTCAAGATTTTCCGGGACAGGGCGTGGAAAGACCCAGTACTTC. Translation: CASSSRFSGTGRGKTQYF.

This clonotype has a count of ten or more. CDR3 region: CASSLVPGLTNEKLFF. CDR3 nucleotides: TGCGCCAGCAGCTTGGTTCCGGGTTTAACTAATGAAAAACTGTTTTTT. The chain links TRBV5-1 to TRBJ1-4; unclear D gene. This CDR3 has 16 amino acids. Deletions cut 0 bases from V and 1 base from J, with 10 bases between. Per germline, CDR1 SGHRS and CDR2 YFSETQ. Combining the CDR3 with reference TRBV5-1 and TRBJ1-4 gives the whole variable domain KAGVTQTPRYLIKTRGQQVTLSCSPISGHRSVSWYQQTPGQGLQFLFEYFSETQRNKGNFPGRFSGRQFSNSRSEMNVSTLELGDSALYLCASSLVPGLTNEKLFFGSGTQLSVL.

About this clonotype: The conserved phenylalanine or tryptophan normally closing the CDR3 is absent here, so this likely arose from a read error. The DNA is left out, because the CDR3 cannot be placed on it with certainty; the CDR3 is given as TCRdb lists it. The chain carries TRBV30 and TRBJ1-1; the table calls TRBD1, which could not be checked here. The CDR3 spans 12 amino acids, including both terminal residues. CDR1 is GTSNPN, CDR2 SVGIG, per germline (reference sequence). The CDR3 is CAWSKGQGFSFL.

This clonotype was counted ten times or more. The chain joins TRBV7-2 to TRBJ1-1; D not certain. CDR1 SGHTA and CDR2 FQGNSA come from the germline V gene. The V gene lost 8 bases and the J gene lost 1 base, with 11 bases spanning the gap. CDR3 size: 13 residues. CDR3 sequence (DNA): TGTGCCAGCTCCAGAAACAGGAACACTGAAGCTTTCTTT. Protein: CASSRNRNTEAFF.

In its sample, this clonotype is medium-sized. This chain links TRBV4-2 with TRBJ1-1; D unclear. Germline V gene lookup returns CDR1 LGHNA and CDR2 YNFKEQ. The CDR3 is 15 amino acids. Trimming took off 0 bases at V and 5 bases at J, with 13 bases between the two ends. CDR3 sequence reads: CASSQEPGMGTEAFF. The CDR3 coding sequence is TGTGCCAGCAGCCAAGAACCGGGGATGGGAACTGAAGCTTTCTTT.

This clonotype was recorded a few times. In DNA form, the CDR3 reads TGCGCCAGCAGCGAGGACGGGCGGAATGGCTACACCTTC. Translated, it gives CASSEDGRNGYTF. This chain links TRBV5-1 with TRBJ1-2, with unresolved D. This CDR3 contains 13 residues. The V end was cut by 4 bases, the J end by 6 bases, with 13 bases between. Germline V CDR1 and CDR2: SGHRS, YFSETQ.

This clonotype was detected ten times or more. This chain joins TRBV5-4 and TRBJ1-1; unclear D gene. Germline CDR1 reads SGHNT; CDR2 reads YYREEE (reference sequence). V lost 4 bases and J lost 0, with 19 bases in between. This CDR3 is 17 amino acids long. For the CDR3, the DNA is TGTGCCAGCAGCCCCGGAGGAGGGTTGGGTTTGAACACTGAAGCTTTCTTT. Amino acids: CASSPGGGLGLNTEAFF.

The chain is built from TRBV4-3 and TRBJ2-5; 7 bases are shared with TRBD2. Per germline, CDR1 LGHNA and CDR2 YSLEER. The V segment lost 0 bases and the J segment 1 base; nucleotides outside the gene matches: 2. The CDR3 length is 15 residues. DNA for the CDR3: TGCGCCAGCAGCCAAGATCGCGGGGGCCAAGAGACCCAGTACTTC. Its protein product is CASSQDRGGQETQYF.

In its sample, this clonotype was seen many times. The genes are TRBV27 and TRBJ1-6, with 8 bases identical to TRBD1. With V trimmed by 6 bases and J by 10 bases, 11 bases remained unmatched. Germline V CDR1 and CDR2: MNHEY, SMNVEV (reference sequence). There are 15 residues in the CDR3. In nucleotides, the CDR3 is TGTGCCAGCAGCCAGATCGGGACAGGCGGCTCACCCCTCCACTTT. As protein: CASSQIGTGGSPLHF.

The V and J genes are TRBV19 and TRBJ2-7; TRBD1 matches 7 bases. The CDR3 is 14 amino acids. Germline trimming cut 5 bases from V and 6 bases from J; bases unmatched to any gene: 10. Germline V gene data show CDR1 as LNHDA and CDR2 as SQIVND (reference sequence). This CDR3 is CASSQWGTEGEQYF. The DNA for the CDR3 is TGTGCCAGTAGTCAATGGGGGACAGAAGGCGAGCAGTACTTC.